This T cell receptor beta chain was observed in a study of blood T cell repertoires in COVID-19. Deletions cut 3 bases from V and 7 bases from J, with 6 bases between. The CDR3 runs to 11 residues. From germline, CDR1 is SEHNR and CDR2 FQNEAQ (reference sequence). Clones were read by immunoSEQ multiplex PCR, and TCRdb kept only the in-frame ones, dropping some. The table has hundreds of thousands of clones, around 82% seen once. Material: peripheral blood. This chain connects TRBV7-9 to TRBJ1-2; D is unresolved. The TCR was taken from a woman aged 70-85 years with acute or convalescent COVID-19. The CDR3 region is CASSFDIGYTF. For the CDR3, the DNA is TGTGCCAGCAGCTTCGACATTGGCTACACCTTC.